This T cell receptor beta chain is drawn from a study of somatic mutations in cytotoxic T cells in rheumatoid arthritis. Across the whole study: Several of the V beta antibody-stained T-cell populations were flow-sorted at nearly 100% purity; V beta1+ cells were among them and were sequenced for TCRB.

Positive magnetic bead selection was used to isolate CD4+ and CD8+ cells; purity was checked by flow cytometry. In the source study's methods: Expanded CD8+ clones from patients, those larger than 1%, seldom had a match among published virus-specific TCRB sequences. Sequencing was performed with immunoSEQ multiplex PCR; in TCRdb, only in-frame clones are kept and a portion is missing. V, J and clone size were drawn from that table, and D and trimming were deduced from the DNA. Of more than 12,000 clones in the sample, about three quarters were seen once. Sequenced sample: CD8+ T cells sorted from blood. This clonotype was obtained from an adult with rheumatoid arthritis.

CDR3 in amino acids: CASSQEKETSGYEQYF. The CDR3 region has the DNA TGTGCCAGCAGCCAAGAGAAGGAGACTAGCGGTTACGAGCAGTACTTC. The V gene is TRBV4-2, the J gene TRBJ2-7, with 9 bases lining up with TRBD2. This CDR3 is 16 amino acids long. Germline V CDR1 and CDR2: LGHNA, YNFKEQ. Germline trimming cut 0 bases from V and 4 bases from J; bases unmatched to any gene: 7.